This is a list of T cell receptor beta chains from one sample in a study of T cells in tuberculosis. Method: immunoSEQ multiplex PCR; TCRdb's copy keeps in-frame clones and lacks some. The sample has fewer than 35,000 clones, more than 70% seen once. The sequencing used PBMCs, collected at tuberculosis diagnosis. All receptors derive from an adult with tuberculosis. Both conserved end residues are trimmed from each CDR3. The order of the fields is V gene, J gene, CDR3 protein.

v_gene: TRBV27; j_gene: TRBJ2-3; CDR3aa: ASSASSTDTQY
v_gene: TRBV9; j_gene: TRBJ2-4; CDR3aa: ASSARTGENIQY
v_gene: TRBV5-1; j_gene: TRBJ2-7; CDR3aa: ASSLAWGHTYEQY
v_gene: TRBV7-9; j_gene: TRBJ2-7; CDR3aa: ASSSGKFVYEQY
v_gene: TRBV4-1; j_gene: TRBJ2-3; CDR3aa: ASSPLKDSGGTDTQY
v_gene: TRBV18; j_gene: TRBJ1-3; CDR3aa: ASSGQGFSSGNTIY
v_gene: TRBV2; j_gene: TRBJ1-1; CDR3aa: ATWDPGQPNTEAF
v_gene: TRBV14; j_gene: TRBJ2-1; CDR3aa: ASSQVTTGLEQF
v_gene: TRBV7-9; j_gene: TRBJ1-1; CDR3aa: ASSLQELNTEAF
v_gene: TRBV10-3; j_gene: TRBJ1-2; CDR3aa: AISESATGGGYT
v_gene: TRBV15; j_gene: TRBJ1-6; CDR3aa: ATSIDRGYGSPLH
v_gene: TRBV7-2; j_gene: TRBJ1-1; CDR3aa: ASSLAQNTEAF
v_gene: TRBV19; j_gene: TRBJ1-1; CDR3aa: ASSIQDSAGPEAF
v_gene: TRBV25-1; j_gene: TRBJ1-1; CDR3aa: ASSGNRGQNTEAF
v_gene: TRBV6-1; j_gene: TRBJ2-1; CDR3aa: ASSDYSGRAEQF
v_gene: TRBV30; j_gene: TRBJ2-1; CDR3aa: AWSGGLAGDREQF
v_gene: TRBV10-2; j_gene: TRBJ2-7; CDR3aa: ASSEGLHYEQY
v_gene: TRBV6-6; j_gene: TRBJ1-1; CDR3aa: ASSTRQGTMNTEAF
v_gene: TRBV30; j_gene: TRBJ2-7; CDR3aa: AWSTGASGRNEQY
v_gene: TRBV4-1; j_gene: TRBJ2-1; CDR3aa: ASSQDLRGSYNEQF
v_gene: TRBV19; j_gene: TRBJ2-7; CDR3aa: ANYRDPYEQY
v_gene: TRBV7-8; j_gene: TRBJ1-3; CDR3aa: ASSTRQGTGNTIY
v_gene: TRBV7-9; j_gene: TRBJ2-5; CDR3aa: ASQWPTGTGKQETQY
v_gene: TRBV6-6; j_gene: TRBJ2-3; CDR3aa: ASSSPGLAKEDTQY
v_gene: TRBV6-6; j_gene: TRBJ2-1; CDR3aa: ASSPQGTYNEQF
v_gene: TRBV2; j_gene: TRBJ2-4; CDR3aa: ASSESPSGGNIQY
v_gene: TRBV7-2; j_gene: TRBJ1-3; CDR3aa: ASSIQGLPSGNTIY
v_gene: TRBV6-1; j_gene: TRBJ2-1; CDR3aa: ASSGLAVGEQF
v_gene: TRBV6-1; j_gene: TRBJ1-1; CDR3aa: ASSETPGGATEAF
v_gene: TRBV18; j_gene: TRBJ1-5; CDR3aa: ASSPGQGKGQPQH
v_gene: TRBV28; j_gene: TRBJ1-4; CDR3aa: ASSLVGTGASGGKLF
v_gene: TRBV12-2; j_gene: TRBJ2-3; CDR3aa: ASPGMGPDTQY
v_gene: TRBV9; j_gene: TRBJ2-7; CDR3aa: ASSVGPLAGRSYEQY
v_gene: TRBV5-5; j_gene: TRBJ2-2; CDR3aa: ASSLAVTGELF
v_gene: TRBV6-1; j_gene: TRBJ2-7; CDR3aa: ASSDGHSYEQY
v_gene: TRBV10-3; j_gene: TRBJ2-3; CDR3aa: AISAAGGPDTQY
v_gene: TRBV28; j_gene: TRBJ1-2; CDR3aa: ASSFRGSSDGYT
v_gene: TRBV21-1; j_gene: TRBJ1-5; CDR3aa: ASSKEGTSGNQPQH
v_gene: TRBV4-1; j_gene: TRBJ2-3; CDR3aa: ASSQPFAGTSGSGYTQY
v_gene: TRBV9; j_gene: TRBJ2-3; CDR3aa: ASSVRDFNTDTQY
v_gene: TRBV2; j_gene: TRBJ1-1; CDR3aa: ASSEFVQGTEAF
v_gene: TRBV2; j_gene: TRBJ1-1; CDR3aa: ASSEARGQRGRLNTEAF
v_gene: TRBV5-1; j_gene: TRBJ1-2; CDR3aa: ASSSQGGRDNYGYT
v_gene: TRBV20-1; j_gene: TRBJ2-7; CDR3aa: STLAGQLQY
v_gene: TRBV18; j_gene: TRBJ2-4; CDR3aa: ASSPPNRALAKNIQY
v_gene: TRBV11-2; j_gene: TRBJ1-4; CDR3aa: ASSFRGGVYEKLF
v_gene: TRBV5-4; j_gene: TRBJ2-5; CDR3aa: ASSQKQGPETQY
v_gene: TRBV30; j_gene: TRBJ2-2; CDR3aa: AWRITGPDTGELF
v_gene: TRBV7-9; j_gene: TRBJ2-5; CDR3aa: ASSSTGGLRGETQY
v_gene: TRBV7-2; j_gene: TRBJ2-2; CDR3aa: ASSLVYSGGLNTGELF
v_gene: TRBV21-1; j_gene: TRBJ1-3; CDR3aa: ASSKISRPPSGNTIY
v_gene: TRBV9; j_gene: TRBJ1-1; CDR3aa: ASSASGYGMTEAF